The 32 T cell receptor beta chains in this list originate from one sample, sequenced in a study of CXCR3-negative and CXCR3-positive naive CD8 T cells (dated by TCRdb to the late 2010s). Sequencing was carried out with a NextSeq 550. The Human TCR Profiling Kit (MiLaboratory) was used to prepare UMI-labeled 5' RACE TRB cDNA libraries. With the reads reprocessed by TCRdb, a single entry stands for each CDR3 protein sequence and no DNA is reported. The sample's table lists a count of approximately 49,000 distinct CDR3 sequences. 15% of the sample comes from the top ten. Sequenced material: memory CD8+ T cells from blood. The cell subset or site label corresponds to: conventional CD8+ memory T cells (TMEM), sorted as controls. The receptors stem from a human donor in good health. Some clones in this sample may be carry-over from other donors' samples.

The V call is TRBV20-1, the J call TRBJ2-7. The CDR3 totals 14 residues. Germline-derived CDR1 and CDR2 are DFQATT and SNEGSKA (reference sequence). The CDR3: CSARDLASAYEQYF.

The chain employs TRBV20-1 and TRBJ1-1; as DNA is missing, the TRBD1 call by TCRdb cannot be tested. Per the germline V gene, CDR1 is DFQATT and CDR2 is SNEGSKA (reference sequence). CDR3 length: 12 amino acids. CDR3 loop: CSAQGLNTEAFF.

The chain carries TRBV7-6 and TRBJ2-7; as DNA is missing, the TRBD1 call by TCRdb cannot be tested. The length of the CDR3 is 15 residues. Per the germline V gene, CDR1 is SGHVS and CDR2 is FNYEAQ. The CDR3 sequence: CASSLAGQGTYEQYF.

The chain employs TRBV28 and TRBJ1-2; TCRdb's D call of TRBD1 is untestable without DNA. Germline values: CDR1 MDHEN, CDR2 SYDVKM. The CDR3 extends over 11 amino acids. The CDR3 is CASSSPHGYTF.

The J gene is TRBJ2-2, the V gene TRBV4-1. Germline V gene sequence: CDR1 MGHRA, CDR2 YSYEKL. The CDR3 spans 16 residues. The CDR3 reads CASSQSLSGSTGELFF.

This rearrangement joins TRBV28 to TRBJ2-1; checking the TCRdb D call of TRBD2 is not possible without DNA. The CDR3 has 21 amino acids. The germline CDR1 and CDR2 sequences are MDHEN and SYDVKM. The CDR3 reads CASSLEGGSWTGESSYNEQFF.

The rearrangement links TRBV29-1 to TRBJ2-3; TCRdb's assignment of TRBD2 cannot be checked, as there is no DNA. The CDR3 extends over 16 amino acids. Germline CDR1 reads SQVTM; CDR2 reads ANQGSEA. The CDR3 loop is CSVDGLAGGPSDTQYF.

This chain connects TRBV3-1 to TRBJ2-2; TCRdb's assignment of TRBD2 cannot be checked, as there is no DNA. The CDR3 runs 16 residues. Per germline, CDR1 LGHDT and CDR2 YNNKEL (reference sequence). The CDR3 sequence is CASSQDWRDNTGELFF.

The chain carries TRBV6-5 and TRBJ1-5; the TCRdb call, TRBD1, lacks DNA for checking. The germline V gene encodes CDR1 MNHEY and CDR2 SVGAGI. This CDR3 comprises 14 residues. CDR3 amino acids: CASSRGRSNQPQHF.

The J gene is TRBJ2-2, the V gene TRBV7-8; TCRdb indicates TRBD2, and absent DNA this call remains unverified. The CDR3 has 16 residues. CDR1 and CDR2 from the germline V gene are SGHVS and FQNEAQ. CDR3 amino acids: CASSLGGGLFTGELFF.

The chain couples TRBV29-1 to TRBJ2-2; TCRdb's D call, TRBD2, is unchecked because there is no DNA. The CDR3 is 17 amino acids. The germline gives CDR1 SQVTM, CDR2 ANQGSEA. The chain's CDR3 is CSVASTSGSRIAGELFF.

J is TRBJ2-3 and V is TRBV29-1. Germline assignment: CDR1 SQVTM and CDR2 ANQGSEA. The CDR3 length is 15 residues. CDR3 amino acids: CSVEGWEGTTDTQYF.

This sequence joins TRBV3-1 and TRBJ2-1; with no DNA, the TCRdb D assignment of TRBD2 cannot be verified. From germline, CDR1 is LGHDT and CDR2 YNNKEL (reference sequence). This CDR3 has 13 amino acids. The chain's CDR3 is CASSPLNYNEQFF.

The rearrangement uses TRBV29-1 and TRBJ2-5. Looked up from germline, CDR1 is SQVTM and CDR2 is ANQGSEA. CDR3 length: 11 amino acids. CDR3 protein: CSVRRQETQYF.

The gene calls are TRBV7-9 and TRBJ2-5; TCRdb names TRBD1, which stays unverified in the absence of DNA. The germline CDR1 and CDR2 sequences are SEHNR and FQNEAQ (reference sequence). This CDR3 contains 14 residues. The CDR3 sequence is CASSRDSLQETQYF.

V is TRBV5-5 and J is TRBJ2-1; TCRdb indicates TRBD2, and absent DNA this call remains unverified. The germline CDR1 and CDR2 sequences are SGHKS and YYEKEE (reference sequence). This CDR3 has 15 amino acids. The CDR3 protein is CASSQVPGGPIEQFF.

The chain uses TRBV3-1 and TRBJ2-1; the TCRdb call, TRBD2, lacks DNA for checking. CDR1 and CDR2 from the germline V gene are LGHDT and YNNKEL (reference sequence). The CDR3 runs 20 residues. The CDR3 reads CASSPRPLAGGPSSYNEQFF.

This rearrangement joins TRBV28 to TRBJ2-7; TCRdb's D gene call, TRBD2, goes unchecked for lack of DNA. The CDR3 is 16 residues long. From germline, CDR1 is MDHEN and CDR2 SYDVKM. CDR3 loop: CASSSAPRLVRNEQYF.

V usage is TRBV5-1 and J usage is TRBJ2-1; there is no DNA to check the TCRdb D call of TRBD2. This CDR3 has 15 residues. In germline, CDR1 is SGHRS, CDR2 YFSETQ. Here the CDR3 reads CASSLGHGRTDEQFF.

The chain employs TRBV29-1 and TRBJ2-5; TCRdb's D gene call, TRBD1, goes unchecked for lack of DNA. The CDR3 covers 15 residues. Germline-derived CDR1 and CDR2 are SQVTM and ANQGSEA. The CDR3 sequence is CSVAPPDRGGETQYF.

The chain joins TRBV6-5 to TRBJ2-5. The CDR3 consists of 12 residues. CDR1 and CDR2 (germline): MNHEY, SVGAGI. The CDR3: CASSPLGETQYF.

CDR3: CASSIWGGNEQFF. V gene TRBV19 combines with J gene TRBJ2-1; lacking DNA, the TRBD1 call made by TCRdb goes unchecked. The V gene's germline CDR1 is LNHDA and CDR2 SQIVND (reference sequence). This CDR3 contains 13 residues.

The rearrangement joins TRBV29-1 to TRBJ2-5; TCRdb designates TRBD1, a call that cannot be tested without DNA. From germline, CDR1 is SQVTM and CDR2 ANQGSEA. The CDR3 has 11 residues. The CDR3 sequence is CSELGGETQYF. Full variable domain (rest looked up from reference TRBV29-1 and TRBJ2-5): SAVISQKPSRDICQRGTSLTIQCQVDSQVTMMFWYRQQPGQSLTLIATANQGSEATYESGFVIDKFPISRPNLTFSTLTVSNMSPEDSSIYLCSELGGETQYFGPGTRLLVL.

The rearrangement joins TRBV12-3 or TRBV12-4 to TRBJ1-2. This CDR3 has 16 amino acids. This CDR3 is CASSLWPDGVNYGYTF.

The rearrangement links TRBV12-3 or TRBV12-4 to TRBJ2-5; the D call from TCRdb, TRBD2, cannot be confirmed without DNA. The CDR3 sequence is 14 residues long. This chain's CDR3 is CASSSETSRETQYF.

The CDR3 loop reads CASSLLAGNNEQFF. The V gene is TRBV14, the J gene TRBJ2-1; TCRdb names TRBD2, which stays unverified in the absence of DNA. CDR3 length: 14 residues. CDR1 is SGHDN and CDR2 is FVKESK in the germline V gene.

This chain joins TRBV2 and TRBJ2-1; the TCRdb D gene call, TRBD2, has no DNA to confirm it. The CDR3 is 18 residues long. Germline CDR1 and CDR2: SNHLY and FYNNEI. CDR3 region: CASSARGQRFSSYNEQFF.

The chain is built from TRBV7-9 and TRBJ2-1; TCRdb's D gene call, TRBD2, goes unchecked for lack of DNA. The CDR3 is 16 residues long. Germline V gene lookup returns CDR1 SEHNR and CDR2 FQNEAQ (reference sequence). The CDR3 reads CASSQRLAGPYNEQFF.

The chain joins TRBV5-5 to TRBJ2-3; TCRdb returns TRBD2, unconfirmable since there is no DNA. Germline assignment: CDR1 SGHKS and CDR2 YYEKEE (reference sequence). The CDR3 has 14 amino acids. The CDR3 loop reads CASSPPEALDTQYF. Complete variable domain (other parts from reference TRBV5-5 and TRBJ2-3): DAGVTQSPTHLIKTRGQQVTLRCSPISGHKSVSWYQQVLGQGPQFIFQYYEKEERGRGNFPDRFSARQFPNYSSELNVNALLLGDSALYLCASSPPEALDTQYFGPGTRLTVL.

This clonotype ranks as medium-sized (0.01 to 0.1%) in terms of frequency. The chain has TRBV4-3 and TRBJ2-2; the TCRdb call, TRBD2, lacks DNA for checking. Germline V CDR1 and CDR2: LGHNA, YSLEER. The CDR3 spans 18 residues. The CDR3 here is CASSQDWPSGGASGELFF.

The chain has TRBV7-8 and TRBJ1-1. CDR1 is SGHVS, CDR2 FQNEAQ, per germline. The CDR3 is made up of 13 amino acids. The CDR3 sequence: CASSLFRDTEAFF.

V usage is TRBV25-1 and J usage is TRBJ2-2; TCRdb reports TRBD1, a call that lacks DNA to check it against. This CDR3 is built from 15 residues. CDR1 is MGHDK and CDR2 is SYGVNS in the germline V gene. The CDR3 is CASSPSQGDTGELFF.